This entry concerns a single T cell receptor beta chain. The assay was immunoSEQ multiplex PCR, and TCRdb's table has in-frame clones only and misses some. The sample lists more than 95,000 clones, 93% occurring once. This sample is drawn from a study of control samples from healthy donors and cancer patients. This CDR3 is built from 15 residues. Germline CDR1 and CDR2: SGHTA and FQGTGA. Trimming removed 3 bases from V and 2 bases from J, with 12 bases in between. Source material: blood. The receptor was derived from a young man in good health. The rearrangement joins TRBV7-3 to TRBJ2-3; tentatively, D is TRBD2 (7 bases). DNA for the CDR3: TGTGCCAGCAGCTTGGGGGGGCCCCTCACAGATACGCAGTATTTT. This encodes CASSLGGPLTDTQYF. Full variable domain (missing parts from reference TRBV7-3 and TRBJ2-3): GAGVSQTPSNKVTEKGKYVELRCDPISGHTALYWYRQSLGQGPEFLIYFQGTGAADDSGLPNDRFFAVRPEGSVSTLKIQRTERGDSAVYLCASSLGGPLTDTQYFGPGTRLTVL.